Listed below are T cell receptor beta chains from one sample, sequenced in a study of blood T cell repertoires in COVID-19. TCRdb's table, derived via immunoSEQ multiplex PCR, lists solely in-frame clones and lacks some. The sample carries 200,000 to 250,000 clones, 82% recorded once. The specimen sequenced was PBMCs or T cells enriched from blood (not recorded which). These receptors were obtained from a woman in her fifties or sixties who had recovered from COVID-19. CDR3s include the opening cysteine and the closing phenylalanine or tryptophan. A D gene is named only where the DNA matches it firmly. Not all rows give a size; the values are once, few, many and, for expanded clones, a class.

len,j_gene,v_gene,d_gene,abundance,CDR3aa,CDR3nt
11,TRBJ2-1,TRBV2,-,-,CARAEYNEQFF,TGTGCCAGGGCCGAATACAATGAGCAGTTCTTC
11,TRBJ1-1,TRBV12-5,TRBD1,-,CASARGTGAFF,TGTGCTAGTGCTAGGGGGACAGGAGCTTTCTTT
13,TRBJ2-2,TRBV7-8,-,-,CASSSTINGELFF,TGTGCCAGCAGCTCCACTATCAACGGGGAGCTGTTTTTT
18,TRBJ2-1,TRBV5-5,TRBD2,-,CASSLRLAGGRSYNEQFF,TGTGCCAGCAGCTTGCGGCTAGCGGGGGGGCGGTCCTACAATGAGCAGTTCTTC
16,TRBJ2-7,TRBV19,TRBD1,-,CASSIDHRGRTYEQYF,TGTGCCAGTAGTATAGATCATAGGGGGCGCACCTACGAGCAGTACTTC
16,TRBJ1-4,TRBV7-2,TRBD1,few,CASSLEIGTANEKLFF,TGTGCCAGCAGCTTAGAAATTGGGACAGCTAATGAAAAACTGTTTTTT
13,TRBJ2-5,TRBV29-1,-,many,CSVEVVPRETQYF,TGCAGCGTTGAAGTAGTCCCTCGGGAGACCCAGTACTTC
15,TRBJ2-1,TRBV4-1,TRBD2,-,CASSLLAGGNNEQFF,TGCGCCAGCAGCCTATTAGCGGGGGGTAACAATGAGCAGTTCTTC
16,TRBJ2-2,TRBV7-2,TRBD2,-,CASSLKRGPNTGELFF,TGTGCCAGCAGCTTAAAGCGGGGGCCGAACACCGGGGAGCTGTTTTTT
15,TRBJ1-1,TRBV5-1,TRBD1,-,CASSSDRVSGTEAFF,TGCGCCAGCAGCTCGGACAGGGTGTCGGGCACTGAAGCTTTCTTT
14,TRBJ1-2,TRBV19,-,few,CASSRTGNLEGYTF,TGTGCCAGTAGCCGAACAGGCAACTTAGAGGGCTACACCTTC
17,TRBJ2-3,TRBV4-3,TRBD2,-,CASSQDLLSGGLDTQYF,TGCGCCAGCAGCCAAGATTTGCTTAGCGGGGGGTTAGATACGCAGTATTTT
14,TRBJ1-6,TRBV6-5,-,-,CASSTYRDNSPLHF,TGTGCCAGTTCCACTTACAGGGATAATTCACCCCTCCACTTT
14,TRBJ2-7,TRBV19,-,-,CASSIRTASGEQYF,TGTGCCAGTAGTATAAGGACAGCTTCGGGGGAGCAGTACTTC
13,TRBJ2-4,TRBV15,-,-,CATSLPGGRIQYF,TGTGCCACCAGCCTCCCTGGGGGCAGAATTCAGTACTTC
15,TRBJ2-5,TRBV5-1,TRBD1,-,CASSQGQGGRETQYF,TGCGCCAGCAGCCAAGGACAGGGTGGTCGGGAGACCCAGTACTTC
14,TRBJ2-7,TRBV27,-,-,CASSLGGARYEQYF,TGTGCCAGCAGTTTAGGGGGCGCCCGCTACGAGCAGTACTTC
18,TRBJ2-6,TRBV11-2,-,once,CASSLALLGETGANVLTF,TGTGCCAGCAGCTTAGCTCTCCTAGGGGAAACTGGGGCCAACGTCCTGACTTTC
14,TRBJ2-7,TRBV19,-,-,CASSMSRTTYEQYF,TGTGCCAGTAGTATGAGCAGAACTACCTACGAGCAGTACTTC
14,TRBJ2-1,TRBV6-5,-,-,CASSPQLTYNEQFF,TGTGCCAGCAGTCCGCAGTTGACCTACAATGAGCAGTTCTTC
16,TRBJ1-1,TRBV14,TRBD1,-,CASSQEITGGNTEAFF,TGTGCCAGCAGCCAGGAGATCACAGGGGGGAACACTGAAGCTTTCTTT
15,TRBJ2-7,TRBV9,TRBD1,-,CASSEGYRGHYEQYF,TGTGCCAGCAGCGAGGGGTACAGGGGGCACTACGAGCAGTACTTC
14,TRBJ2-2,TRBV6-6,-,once,CASSAPRSTGELFF,TGTGCCAGCAGCGCTCCCCGGTCCACCGGGGAGCTGTTTTTT
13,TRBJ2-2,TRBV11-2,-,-,CASSQWGEMELFF,TGTGCCAGCAGCCAATGGGGAGAGATGGAGCTGTTTTTT
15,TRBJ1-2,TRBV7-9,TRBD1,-,CASSSPGQGDYGYTF,TGTGCCAGCAGCTCTCCGGGACAGGGGGACTATGGCTACACCTTC
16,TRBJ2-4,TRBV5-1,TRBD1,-,CASSLAWTGGLNIQYF,TGCGCCAGCAGCTTGGCCTGGACAGGGGGCTTAAACATTCAGTACTTC
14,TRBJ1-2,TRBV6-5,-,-,CASSQIRENYGYTF,TGTGCCAGCAGTCAAATCAGGGAAAACTATGGCTACACCTTC
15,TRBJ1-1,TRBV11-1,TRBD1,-,CASSTRDRGNTEAFF,TGTGCCAGCAGCACCCGGGACAGGGGTAACACTGAAGCTTTCTTT
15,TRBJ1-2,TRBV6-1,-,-,CASSEYQGPNYGYTF,TGTGCCAGCAGTGAATATCAGGGCCCTAACTATGGCTACACCTTC
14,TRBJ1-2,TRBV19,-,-,CASSIAQGSYGYTF,TGTGCCAGTAGTATCGCCCAGGGGAGCTATGGCTACACCTTC
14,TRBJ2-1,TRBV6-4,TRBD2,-,CASSTSGSSSDQFF,TGTGCCAGCAGTACTAGCGGGAGCAGTTCTGATCAGTTCTTC
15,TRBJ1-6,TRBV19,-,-,CASSDSSGYNSPLHF,TGTGCCAGTAGTGACAGTTCCGGTTATAATTCACCCCTCCACTTT
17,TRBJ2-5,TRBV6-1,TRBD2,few,CASSEGVRRGRGETQYF,TGTGCCAGCAGTGAAGGTGTCCGTCGAGGGAGGGGAGAGACCCAGTACTTC
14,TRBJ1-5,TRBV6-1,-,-,CASSEARGVEPQHF,TGTGCCAGCAGTGAAGCGAGAGGAGTGGAGCCCCAGCATTTT
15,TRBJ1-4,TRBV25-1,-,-,CASSVDRESGEKLFF,TGTGCCAGCAGCGTAGACCGGGAATCGGGTGAAAAACTGTTTTTT
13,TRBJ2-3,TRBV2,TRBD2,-,CASRDGRTDTQYF,TGTGCCAGCCGGGACGGGAGGACAGATACGCAGTATTTT
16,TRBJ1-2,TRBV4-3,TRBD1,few,CASSHLQGANSNGYTF,TGCGCCAGCAGCCATTTACAGGGGGCGAATTCAAATGGCTACACCTTC
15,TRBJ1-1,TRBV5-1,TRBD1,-,CASSLTPGTATEAFF,TGCGCCAGCAGCCTCACCCCGGGGACAGCCACTGAAGCTTTCTTT
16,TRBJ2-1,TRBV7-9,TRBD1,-,CASSLGSGQGTNEQFF,TGTGCCAGCAGCTTGGGCTCGGGACAGGGTACTAATGAGCAGTTCTTC
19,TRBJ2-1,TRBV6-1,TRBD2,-,CASSDPDLLQAGAHNEQFF,TGTGCCAGCAGTGACCCGGATCTCCTCCAAGCGGGGGCCCACAATGAGCAGTTCTTC
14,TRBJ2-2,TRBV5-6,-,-,CASSWSTNTGELFF,TGTGCCAGCAGCTGGAGTACGAACACCGGGGAGCTGTTTTTT
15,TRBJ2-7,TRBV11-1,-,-,CASSFTVLSSYEQYF,TGTGCCAGCAGCTTTACAGTCCTGAGTTCCTACGAGCAGTACTTC
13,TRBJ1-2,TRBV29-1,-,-,CSVIDSSNYGYTF,TGCAGCGTAATAGACAGTTCTAACTATGGCTACACCTTC
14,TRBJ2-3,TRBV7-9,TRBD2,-,CASSLNGLADTQYF,TGTGCCAGCAGCTTAAATGGACTAGCGGATACGCAGTATTTT
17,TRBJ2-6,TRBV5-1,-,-,CASSALSTDSGANVLTF,TGCGCCAGCAGCGCATTGTCTACAGACTCTGGGGCCAACGTCCTGACTTTC
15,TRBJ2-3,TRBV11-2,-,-,CASSSQGSNTDTQYF,TGTGCCAGCAGTTCCCAGGGGTCAAACACAGATACGCAGTATTTT
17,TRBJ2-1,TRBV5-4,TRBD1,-,CASSPRQGAFSYNEQFF,TGTGCCAGCAGCCCTAGACAGGGAGCCTTCTCCTACAATGAGCAGTTCTTC
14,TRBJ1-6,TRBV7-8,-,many,CASSLAGRGSPLHF,TGTGCCAGCAGCTTAGCAGGGCGGGGGTCACCCCTCCACTTT
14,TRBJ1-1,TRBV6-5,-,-,CAITRGGTNTEAFF,TGTGCCATCACACGGGGGGGGACGAACACTGAAGCTTTCTTT
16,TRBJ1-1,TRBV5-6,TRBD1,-,CASSLDRGVWNTEAFF,TGTGCCAGCAGCTTGGACAGGGGTGTGTGGAACACTGAAGCTTTCTTT